The 12 T cell receptor beta chains below all came from one sample that was sequenced in a study of Graves' ophthalmopathy and Graves' hyperthyroidism. Transcripts of RNA were the source for amplifying TCR beta CDR3 regions. A first-round RT-PCR used HTBI primers, followed by a second-round multiplex PCR. Using its own MiXCR run on the multiplex PCR reads, TCRdb lists one record per CDR3 protein. This table has approximately 1.2 million distinct CDR3 sequences, about two fifths appearing once. Material for sequencing was peripheral blood or thyroid tissue (not recorded which). These receptors all come from an adult man with Graves' hyperthyroidism.

This clonotype was seen repeatedly, ten times or more. The rearrangement uses TRBV29-1 and TRBJ2-5; D is unclear. The germline V gene encodes CDR1 SQVTM and CDR2 ANQGSEA. V lost 5 bases to trimming and J lost 5 bases, with 9 bases between them. There are 11 residues in the CDR3. CDR3 DNA sequence: TGCAGCGTTCGCGTGAGTGAGACCCAGTACTTC. As protein: CSVRVSETQYF.

This clonotype was seen at least ten times. The chain combines TRBV11-1 with TRBJ2-7; D is ambiguous. Trimming took 6 bases from V and 2 from J, leaving 17 bases between them. The CDR3 runs 15 residues. From germline, CDR1 is SGHAT and CDR2 FQDESV (reference sequence). CDR3: CASSFQTSRTYEQYF. In nucleotides, the CDR3 is TGTGCCAGCAGTTTTCAGACAAGTCGAACCTACGAGCAGTACTTC.

This clonotype came up many times. The chain links TRBV6-6 to TRBJ2-7; tentatively, D is TRBD1 or TRBD2 (6 bases each). The germline CDR1 and CDR2 sequences are MNHNY and SVGAGI (reference sequence). This CDR3 region has 16 residues. Trimming shortened V by 7 bases and J by 0 bases, and 19 bases separated the two germline ends. The CDR3 sequence: CASTTDGGPSSYEQYF. The CDR3 DNA reads TGTGCCAGCACTACCGATGGGGGGCCGAGCTCCTACGAGCAGTACTTC.

V usage is TRBV4-3 and J usage is TRBJ1-2; D is perhaps TRBD1 (5 bases). This CDR3 region has 14 residues. V gave up 0 bases and J gave up 8 bases, with 13 bases separating them. Germline values: CDR1 LGHNA, CDR2 YSLEER. The CDR3 nucleotides read TGCGCCAGCAGCCAAGAGGGACTCCTTGGCGGCTACACCTTC. Its protein product is CASSQEGLLGGYTF.

This sequence joins TRBV7-8 and TRBJ1-1; 9 bases are shared with TRBD1. The J segment lost 10 bases and the V segment lost 5 bases, leaving 11 bases of the junction unmatched. Germline V lookup: CDR1 SGHVS, CDR2 FQNEAQ. The CDR3 length is 14 residues. In DNA form, the CDR3 reads TGTGCCAGCAGCCCGGGACAGGGAGGGAGTCTAGCTTTCTTT. This translates into CASSPGQGGSLAFF.

Concerning this clonotype itself: At one boundary the junction diverges from the germline segment, which might be a read error. V is TRBV11-2 and J is TRBJ1-1; D is undetermined. This CDR3 region has 12 residues. From germline, CDR1 is SGHAT and CDR2 FQNNGV. The CDR3 sequence: CASGLGKGEAFF. The DNA for the CDR3 is TGTGCCAGCGGCTTAGGAAAAGGAGAAGCTTTCTTT. Together with reference TRBV11-2 and TRBJ1-1, the CDR3 gives the full variable domain: EAGVAQSPRYKIIEKRQSVAFWCNPISGHATLYWYQQILGQGPKLLIQFQNNGVVDDSQLPKDRFSAERLKGVDSTLKIQPAKLEDSAVYLCASGLGKGEAFFGQGTRLTVV.

This clonotype has a handful of counts. This chain uses TRBV10-3 with TRBJ2-7; TRBD1 agrees at 7 bases. With 7 bases clipped from V and 4 bases from J, the junction kept 7 bases outside the gene matches. Germline loops: CDR1 ENHRY, CDR2 SYGVKD. The CDR3 runs to 13 residues. CDR3 in amino acids: CAITRDSGYEQYF. The CDR3 nucleotides are TGTGCCATCACCCGGGACAGTGGTTACGAGCAGTACTTC.

The CDR3: CAITEDTTYTEKLFF. In DNA, the CDR3 is TGTGCCATCACCGAGGACACTACCTACACTGAAAAACTGTTTTTT. The rearrangement joins TRBV10-3 to TRBJ1-4; TRBD1 is a possible D gene (5 bases). V gave up 7 bases and J gave up 7 bases, with 19 bases separating them. Germline V gene data show CDR1 as ENHRY and CDR2 as SYGVKD. CDR3 size: 15 residues.

This clonotype was detected ten times or more. The rearrangement joins TRBV20-1 to TRBJ2-7; 14 nucleotides match TRBD2. V lost 6 bases to trimming and J lost 0 bases; unmatched junction nucleotides: 1. The CDR3 contains 14 residues. CDR1 is DFQATT and CDR2 is SNEGSKA in the germline V gene (reference sequence). The CDR3 DNA follows: TGCAGTGCAGGGACTAGCGGGGGCTCCTACGAGCAGTACTTC. Translated: CSAGTSGGSYEQYF.

At least ten counts were recorded for this clonotype. The DNA for the CDR3 is TGTGCCAGCAGCCCTGCCATCGGGACAGGGGGCGAGACCCAGTACTTC. Residues: CASSPAIGTGGETQYF. The V and J genes are TRBV12-3 or TRBV12-4 and TRBJ2-5, with TRBD1 identical over 12 bases. The CDR3 has 16 amino acids. With V trimmed by 6 bases and J by 5 bases, 10 bases remained unmatched.

J is TRBJ2-5 and V is TRBV5-6; 8 bases are a match to TRBD2. The J segment lost 1 base and the V segment lost 5 bases, leaving 13 bases of the junction unmatched. CDR1 and CDR2 (germline): SGHDT, YYEEEE. CDR3 length: 17 amino acids. The CDR3 DNA sequence: TGTGCCAGCAGTAACATAGCGGGGAAGACCTTCCAAGAGACCCAGTACTTC. The encoded protein is CASSNIAGKTFQETQYF.

The chain recombines TRBV20-1 with TRBJ1-6, with 7 bases lining up with TRBD1. This CDR3 is built from 15 residues. Germline V gives CDR1 DFQATT, CDR2 SNEGSKA (reference sequence). With 7 bases clipped from V and 7 bases from J, the junction kept 13 bases outside the gene matches. The CDR3 DNA reads TGCAGTGTTCCCACCGGGACAGAACGGAATTCACCCCTCCACTTT. This sequence encodes CSVPTGTERNSPLHF.